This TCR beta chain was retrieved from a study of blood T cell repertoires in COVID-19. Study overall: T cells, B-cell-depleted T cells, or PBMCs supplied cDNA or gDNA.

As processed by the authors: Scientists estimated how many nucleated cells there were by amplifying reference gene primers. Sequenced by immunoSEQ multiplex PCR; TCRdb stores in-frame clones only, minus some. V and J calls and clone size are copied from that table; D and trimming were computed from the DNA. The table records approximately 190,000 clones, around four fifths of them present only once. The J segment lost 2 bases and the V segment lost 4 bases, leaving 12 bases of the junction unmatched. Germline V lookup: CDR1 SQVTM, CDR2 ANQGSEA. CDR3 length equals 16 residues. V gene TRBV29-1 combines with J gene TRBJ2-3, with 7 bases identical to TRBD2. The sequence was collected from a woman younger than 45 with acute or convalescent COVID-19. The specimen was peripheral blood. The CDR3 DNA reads TGCAGCGTTGTTCAACTAGCGACACCCCCCACAGATACGCAGTATTTT. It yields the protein CSVVQLATPPTDTQYF.